Shown below are 29 T cell receptor beta chains from a single sample sequenced in a study of T cells after somatic rescue of genetic block. The assay was immunoSEQ multiplex PCR, and TCRdb's table has in-frame clones only and misses some. The sample carries 45,000 to 55,000 clones, 95% to 96% recorded once. What was sequenced was peripheral blood mononuclear cells (PBMCs). These TCRs come from a child in the first two years of life.

This chain joins TRBV7-2 and TRBJ2-3, with TRBD2 identical over 12 bases. The junction had 11 bases not matched to a gene; V was cut back by 1 base and J by 3 bases. Per the germline V gene, CDR1 is SGHTA and CDR2 is FQGNSA. This CDR3 spans 19 amino acids. The CDR3, as DNA: TGTGCCAGCAGCTTAGACCCGGGACTAGCGGGCCCTCTGACAGATACGCAGTATTTT. As protein: CASSLDPGLAGPLTDTQYF.

The V call is TRBV20-1, the J call TRBJ1-2, with no clear D. Germline V gene sequence: CDR1 DFQATT, CDR2 SNEGSKA (reference sequence). V was cut by 0 bases and J by 3 bases, with 2 bases left in between. The CDR3 spans 11 residues. CDR3 protein: CSAREDYGYTF. CDR3 sequence (DNA): TGCAGTGCTAGAGAGGACTATGGCTACACCTTC.

The rearrangement joins TRBV19 to TRBJ1-5; the D gene is possibly TRBD1 (5 bases). The CDR3 loop spans 14 amino acids. V lost 7 bases, J lost 0 bases, and 10 bases lay in between. Germline-derived CDR1 and CDR2 are LNHDA and SQIVND (reference sequence). The chain's CDR3 is CASTGGNSNQPQHF. CDR3 sequence (DNA): TGTGCCAGTACCGGGGGTAATAGCAATCAGCCCCAGCATTTT. The full variable domain, completed using reference TRBV19 and TRBJ1-5, is DGGITQSPKYLFRKEGQNVTLSCEQNLNHDAMYWYRQDPGQGLRLIYYSQIVNDFQKGDIAEGYSVSREKKESFPLTVTSAQKNPTAFYLCASTGGNSNQPQHFGDGTRLSIL.

The sample holds one count of this clone. This chain connects TRBV10-2 to TRBJ2-1; D is possibly TRBD2 (5 bases). V lost 4 bases and J lost 0, with 10 bases in between. Germline CDR1 WSHSY, CDR2 SAAADI. The CDR3 length is 15 residues. The CDR3 sequence is CASSVLRASYNEQFF. The CDR3 region has the DNA TGCGCCAGCAGTGTGTTGCGGGCCTCCTACAATGAGCAGTTCTTC.

The gene calls are TRBV28 and TRBJ2-5, with 7 nucleotides matching TRBD2. From germline, CDR1 is MDHEN and CDR2 SYDVKM. V shed 3 bases and J 3 bases; nucleotides not matched to a gene: 7. The CDR3 spans 15 residues. CDR3 sequence (DNA): TGTGCCAGCAGTTTGCTAGCGGAGAAGGAAGAGACCCAGTACTTC. It yields the protein CASSLLAEKEETQYF.

The V and J genes are TRBV7-2 and TRBJ1-3; TRBD1 might be the D (6 bases). The CDR3 contains 14 residues. Per germline, CDR1 SGHTA and CDR2 FQGNSA. Trimming took off 5 bases at V and 3 bases at J, with 11 bases between the two ends. The CDR3 here is CASSEGGHGNTIYF. As DNA, the CDR3 is TGTGCCAGCAGCGAGGGGGGACATGGAAACACCATATATTTT.

This clone was seen a single time. CDR3 DNA: TGTGCCAGCAGTCCGGGACTAGGACCCGGTACGCAGTATTTT. Encoded protein: CASSPGLGPGTQYF. The chain combines TRBV27 with TRBJ2-3; 8 bases line up with TRBD2. Trimming took 5 bases from V and 8 from J; bases not matched to a gene: 9. The CDR3 covers 14 residues. The germline CDR1 and CDR2 sequences are MNHEY and SMNVEV (reference sequence).

V is TRBV12-5 and J is TRBJ1-5; D unresolved. Trimming cost V 1 base and J 9 bases, with 10 bases left between them. The CDR3 contains 13 residues. The germline gives CDR1 LGHNT, CDR2 FRNRAP. The CDR3 DNA reads TGTGCTAGTGGTTTGGAACCAGGTCTGCCCCAGCATTTT. Its translation is CASGLEPGLPQHF.

V usage is TRBV7-2 and J usage is TRBJ2-1; no firm D call. The CDR3 totals 17 residues. Trimming left V 2 bases short and J 1 base short, with 15 bases between. Germline V gene sequence: CDR1 SGHTA, CDR2 FQGNSA. This CDR3 reads CASSLTRTRTSYNEQFF. In DNA, the CDR3 is TGTGCCAGCAGCTTAACCCGGACGCGGACGTCCTACAATGAGCAGTTCTTC.

The chain has TRBV19 and TRBJ1-1; 8 bases map to TRBD1. Per the germline V gene, CDR1 is LNHDA and CDR2 is SQIVND (reference sequence). The CDR3 contains 13 residues. J lost 3 bases, V lost 4 bases, and 1 base had no gene match. The CDR3 DNA is TGTGCCAGTAGTAAGGACAGGGACACTGAAGCTTTCTTT. Amino acid sequence: CASSKDRDTEAFF.

This clone was seen once. CDR3 amino acids: CASGLVQGDGYGYTF. For the CDR3, the DNA is TGTGCTAGTGGTTTGGTACAGGGGGATGGCTATGGCTACACCTTC. This chain links TRBV12-5 with TRBJ1-2; TRBD1 aligns across 8 bases. The ends lost 0 bases at V and 4 bases at J; junction bases unmatched: 4. This CDR3 comprises 15 residues. Germline V gene data show CDR1 as LGHNT and CDR2 as FRNRAP.

Of note for this clone: Other nucleotide sequences from this sample produce the same CDR3. The J gene is TRBJ2-3, the V gene TRBV5-1, with D unresolved. Germline loops: CDR1 SGHRS, CDR2 YFSETQ. The CDR3 contains 13 residues. V was cut by 4 bases and J by 1 base, with 7 bases left in between. DNA of the CDR3: TGCGCCAGCAGCCCCTCCGGCACAGATACGCAGTATTTT. It codes for CASSPSGTDTQYF.

The chain combines TRBV9 with TRBJ2-5, with D perhaps matching TRBD1 (5 bases). Trimming took off 3 bases at V and 5 bases at J, with 11 bases between the two ends. CDR1 SGDLS and CDR2 YYNGEE come from the germline V gene. CDR3 length equals 13 residues. The CDR3 reads CASSGSWGETQYF. Here the CDR3 DNA reads TGTGCCAGCAGCGGTTCGTGGGGCGAGACCCAGTACTTC. The full variable domain, its missing parts supplied by reference TRBV9 and TRBJ2-5, is DSGVTQTPKHLITATGQRVTLRCSPRSGDLSVYWYQQSLDQGLQFLIQYYNGEERAKGNILERFSAQQFPDLHSELNLSSLELGDSALYFCASSGSWGETQYFGPGTRLLVL.

This clone appeared a few times. The V and J genes are TRBV27 and TRBJ1-5; 10 bases agree with TRBD1. V shed 2 bases and J 2 bases; nucleotides not matched to a gene: 0. The CDR3 is 15 amino acids. Germline V gene lookup returns CDR1 MNHEY and CDR2 SMNVEV (reference sequence). CDR3 residues: CASSLGTGGNQPQHF. In DNA, the CDR3 is TGTGCCAGCAGTTTAGGGACAGGGGGCAATCAGCCCCAGCATTTT.

The V call is TRBV4-1, the J call TRBJ1-1; D gene uncertain. The CDR3 loop spans 16 amino acids. The V and J ends lost 0 bases and 5 bases respectively, with 16 bases between them. Germline values: CDR1 MGHRA, CDR2 YSYEKL. This CDR3 is CASSQDRIVLETEAFF. In DNA, the CDR3 is TGCGCCAGCAGCCAAGATAGAATAGTTTTAGAGACTGAAGCTTTCTTT.

The chain is built from TRBV2 and TRBJ2-7, with TRBD1 matching 7 bases. This CDR3 spans 12 amino acids. The V gene's germline CDR1 is SNHLY and CDR2 FYNNEI. J lost 2 bases, V lost 6 bases, and 1 base had no gene match. Written as DNA, the CDR3 is TGTGCCAGCAGCACAGGGGCCTACGAGCAGTACTTC. This sequence encodes CASSTGAYEQYF.

The chain employs TRBV11-2 and TRBJ1-2; no definite D call. The CDR3 runs to 14 residues. Germline lookup yields CDR1 SGHAT and CDR2 FQNNGV. V shed 3 bases and J shed 3 bases, with 11 bases lying between them. For the CDR3, the DNA is TGTGCCAGCAGCTTTCCAAGCCGACACTATGGCTACACCTTC. Protein: CASSFPSRHYGYTF.

The genes are TRBV5-5 and TRBJ1-2; no definite D call. Germline V lookup: CDR1 SGHKS, CDR2 YYEKEE (reference sequence). V was trimmed by 6 bases and J by 2 bases, leaving 17 bases between them. This CDR3 spans 15 amino acids. The CDR3 reads CASTELSSENYGYTF. CDR3 coding DNA: TGTGCCAGCACTGAGTTATCCTCGGAGAACTATGGCTACACCTTC.

The chain carries TRBV6-1 and TRBJ1-2; D not certain. The germline V gene encodes CDR1 MNHNS and CDR2 SASEGT. Trimming removed 2 bases at V and 4 bases at J, with 5 bases between. The CDR3 is 12 residues long. The CDR3: CASSESFYGYTF. CDR3 bases: TGTGCCAGCAGTGAATCGTTCTATGGCTACACCTTC.

The chain carries TRBV28 and TRBJ2-5; 8 bases are a match to TRBD2. The J call may be mistaken, given a closer DNA end match to TRBJ2-7. Germline CDR1 and CDR2: MDHEN and SYDVKM. The CDR3 is made up of 15 amino acids. The CDR3 DNA reads TGTGCCAGCAGTCCCTGGCTAGCGGGCTCCTACGAGCAGTACTTC. Its translation: CASSPWLAGSYEQYF.

This clone occurred once. The rearrangement joins TRBV19 to TRBJ2-3; possible D gene TRBD1, 6 bases. The CDR3 is made up of 15 amino acids. Trimming removed 3 bases from V and 1 base from J, with 11 bases in between. Germline-derived CDR1 and CDR2 are LNHDA and SQIVND (reference sequence). The CDR3 here is CASSIFRTGTDTQYF. The CDR3 nucleotides read TGTGCCAGTAGTATCTTTAGGACAGGCACAGATACGCAGTATTTT.

This chain's CDR3 is CASSLAGKRTDTQYF. CDR3 bases: TGTGCCAGCAGCTTAGCTGGAAAGAGGACAGATACGCAGTATTTT. The rearrangement links TRBV7-9 to TRBJ2-3; D is uncertain. Deletions cut 0 bases from V and 3 bases from J, with 10 bases between. From germline, CDR1 is SEHNR and CDR2 FQNEAQ (reference sequence). CDR3 length equals 15 residues.

The chain links TRBV10-3 to TRBJ2-1; 13 nucleotides line up with TRBD2. J lost 6 bases, V lost 4 bases, and 0 bases had no gene match. This CDR3 is 14 amino acids long. Germline assignment: CDR1 ENHRY and CDR2 SYGVKD. The CDR3 region is CAISGTSGSNEQFF. In DNA, the CDR3 is TGTGCCATCAGTGGGACTAGCGGGAGCAATGAGCAGTTCTTC.

The V call is TRBV5-4, the J call TRBJ2-5; D is undetermined. Germline-derived CDR1 and CDR2 are SGHNT and YYREEE (reference sequence). CDR3 size: 12 residues. The V gene lost 1 base and the J gene lost 3 bases, with 4 bases spanning the gap. The CDR3 region is CASSLREETQYF. The CDR3 nucleotides read TGTGCCAGCAGCTTGCGGGAAGAGACCCAGTACTTC. The full variable domain, in which reference TRBV5-4 and TRBJ2-5 provide the parts outside the CDR3, is ETGVTQSPTHLIKTRGQQVTLRCSSQSGHNTVSWYQQALGQGPQFIFQYYREEENGRGNFPPRFSGLQFPNYSSELNVNALELDDSALYLCASSLREETQYFGPGTRLLVL.

The CDR3 loop is CASSIVLAGSNNEQFF. DNA of the CDR3: TGTGCCAGTAGTATCGTCCTAGCGGGATCTAACAATGAGCAGTTCTTC. This rearrangement joins TRBV19 to TRBJ2-1, with TRBD2 matching 9 bases. This CDR3 region has 16 residues. Germline values: CDR1 LNHDA, CDR2 SQIVND (reference sequence). With V trimmed by 3 bases and J by 5 bases, 8 bases remained unmatched. Combining the CDR3 with reference TRBV19 and TRBJ2-1 gives the whole variable domain DGGITQSPKYLFRKEGQNVTLSCEQNLNHDAMYWYRQDPGQGLRLIYYSQIVNDFQKGDIAEGYSVSREKKESFPLTVTSAQKNPTAFYLCASSIVLAGSNNEQFFGPGTRLTVL.

The gene calls are TRBV5-5 and TRBJ1-2; D remains ambiguous. The CDR3 runs 13 residues. CDR1 is SGHKS, CDR2 YYEKEE, per germline (reference sequence). Trimming cost V 0 bases and J 2 bases, with 5 bases left between them. In DNA form, the CDR3 reads TGTGCCAGCAGCTTGGGACAAAACTATGGCTACACCTTC. Protein sequence: CASSLGQNYGYTF.

The V gene is TRBV2, the J gene TRBJ2-7; 7 bases agree with TRBD2. The CDR3 spans 14 residues. Germline assignment: CDR1 SNHLY and CDR2 FYNNEI. The junction had 11 bases not matched to a gene; V was cut back by 7 bases and J by 5 bases. CDR3 sequence (DNA): TGTGCCAGCATGCTACCGGGGGGATTGGACGAGCAGTACTTC. The encoded protein is CASMLPGGLDEQYF.

The V gene is TRBV28, the J gene TRBJ1-4; 8 bases are a match to TRBD1. Germline V gives CDR1 MDHEN, CDR2 SYDVKM. CDR3 length equals 15 residues. V lost 3 bases, J lost 4 bases, and 4 bases stayed unmatched. The DNA of the CDR3 is TGTGCCAGCAGTTTGAGGGACAGGCATAATGAAAAACTGTTTTTT. Translating it yields CASSLRDRHNEKLFF. The full variable domain, rest sourced from reference TRBV28 and TRBJ1-4, is DVKVTQSSRYLVKRTGEKVFLECVQDMDHENMFWYRQDPGLGLRLIYFSYDVKMKEKGDIPEGYSVSREKKERFSLILESASTNQTSMYLCASSLRDRHNEKLFFGSGTQLSVL.

V is TRBV4-2 and J is TRBJ1-3, with 10 bases identical to TRBD1. Unmatched junction bases numbered 1, after V lost 0 bases and J lost 2 bases. Germline V gene lookup returns CDR1 LGHNA and CDR2 YNFKEQ. The CDR3 contains 16 residues. The CDR3 here is CASSQEGTGAGNTIYF. The CDR3 DNA follows: TGTGCCAGCAGCCAAGAGGGGACAGGGGCTGGAAACACCATATATTTT.